The clone carrying this T cell receptor beta chain has a single count. Its antigen is as yet unknown. The table came from immunoSEQ multiplex PCR; TCRdb's copy has only in-frame clones and leaves some out. Among 140,000 or so clones, just over 90% were seen once, and the ten largest hold around 1.9%. This entry belongs to a study of T cell responses to AZD1222 COVID-19 vaccine. Study-wide results and limits: Seropositive AZD1222 recipients at baseline numbered only five or six. In all cases, repertoires were sampled only after the peak T cell response.

V was cut by 5 bases and J by 1 base, with 6 bases left in between. Germline values: CDR1 SGHRS, CDR2 YFSETQ. The CDR3 loop spans 12 amino acids. V is TRBV5-1 and J is TRBJ2-5, with D unclear. The specimen comprised peripheral blood, sampled on day 0 of AZD1222 vaccination. The receptor comes from an adult in good health. CDR3 region: CASSSSQETQYF. As DNA, the CDR3 is TGCGCCAGCAGTAGCAGCCAAGAGACCCAGTACTTC.